This T cell receptor beta chain was found in a study of T cell repertoires in urothelial bladder cancer. Generated by immunoSEQ multiplex PCR, the TCRdb table keeps only in-frame clones and is missing some. The table lists 750 to 950 clones, around two thirds of them singletons. As regards this clone: Its antigen is unidentified.

Germline V lookup: CDR1 SGHRS, CDR2 YFSETQ. V was trimmed by 5 bases and J by 1 base, leaving 9 bases between them. CDR3 length equals 13 residues. Study findings and constraints: Benign specimens had a median roughly 12% infiltrating lymphocyte percentage.

The rearrangement joins TRBV5-1 to TRBJ1-1; no clear D. This receptor was taken from a human donor with urothelial carcinoma. Sequencing was performed on tumor-infiltrating cells from bladder cancer. The CDR3 nucleotides read TGCGCCAGCAGTAGGAGGGAGAACACTGAAGCTTTCTTT. It translates to CASSRRENTEAFF.